One and the same sample provided the 24 T cell receptor beta chains below, sequenced in a study of tumor-infiltrating lymphocytes in primary liver carcinoma. Using a constant-region primer together with ProtoScript II reverse transcriptase, TCR beta cDNA was made from around 0.55 ug of total RNA. Library construction for TCR beta comprised three nested multiplex PCR rounds performed with slightly modified ARM-PCR. The first two PCR rounds used TRBV1-TRBV30 primers with a Cbeta primer, around 10 cycles each. From the multiplex PCR reads, TCRdb called clonotypes with MiXCR, one entry per CDR3 protein. The sample lists about 120,000 distinct CDR3 sequences, around two thirds occurring once. Without any cell sorting, roughly 20-32 mg of bulk tissue yielded co-extracted RNA and DNA. The specimen sequenced was tumor-adjacent normal liver tissue. The receptors were gathered from a woman aged 55-69 years with primary liver carcinoma and hepatitis B virus infection.

A note on this clonotype: One end of the junction fails to match germline, which may point to a read error. The chain employs TRBV20-1 and TRBJ2-7; TRBD1 is a possible D gene (5 bases). Germline V gene lookup returns CDR1 DFQATT and CDR2 SNEGSKA (reference sequence). The CDR3 is made up of 15 amino acids. Written as DNA, the CDR3 is TGCAGTGCAGACTCGGTTAGGGGAAATCTCTACGATCAGTACTTC. It encodes CSADSVRGNLYDQYF.

A remark on this clonotype: One end of the junction is discordant with germline, which a read error may explain. This chain joins TRBV11-3 and TRBJ2-7, with 10 bases lining up with TRBD1. The CDR3 length is 15 residues. Germline assignment: CDR1 SGHNT and CDR2 YENEEA. The CDR3 loop reads CASSPVTGGNYEQYF. For the CDR3, the DNA is TGTGCAAGCAGCCCTGTGACAGGGGGCAACTACGAGCAGTACTTC.

This clonotype occurred many times. The rearrangement links TRBV29-1 to TRBJ2-1; 7 bases match TRBD2. J was trimmed by 15 bases and V by 6 bases; bases with no gene match: 14. The CDR3 has 12 amino acids. Germline values: CDR1 SQVTM, CDR2 ANQGSEA. The CDR3 is CSVVGWEGRTFF. In nucleotides, the CDR3 is TGCAGCGTCGTGGGGTGGGAGGGCCGAACGTTCTTC.

This sequence joins TRBV6-1 and TRBJ2-5; 7 nucleotides align to TRBD2. The CDR3 has 15 amino acids. The germline V gene has CDR1 MNHNS and CDR2 SASEGT. Germline trimming cut 6 bases from V and 14 bases from J; bases unmatched to any gene: 21. CDR3 sequence (DNA): TGTGCCAGCAGGCCAATCCTAGCGGTTCAAGAGACCCGCTACTTC. It encodes CASRPILAVQETRYF.

This clonotype was recorded many times. This chain uses TRBV6-1 with TRBJ1-5; 7 bases are a match to TRBD1. Germline lookup yields CDR1 MNHNS and CDR2 SASEGT. The length of the CDR3 is 16 residues. V dropped 8 bases and J dropped 2; count of bases not matched to a gene: 12. The CDR3 bases are TGTGCCAGCCGCCTGGGAGGGGGCTTCGGCAATCAGCCCCAGCATTTT. Its translation is CASRLGGGFGNQPQHF.

This clonotype has a handful of counts. The J gene is TRBJ1-4, the V gene TRBV6-6; maybe TRBD1 (5 bases). The germline V and J ends were trimmed by 10 bases and 8 bases, with 20 bases remaining between them. Germline assignment: CDR1 MNHNY and CDR2 SVGAGI (reference sequence). This CDR3 contains 14 residues. This CDR3 reads CANSTSRGVEKLFF. CDR3 nucleotide sequence: TGTGCCAACAGCACATCGCGAGGGGTAGAAAAACTGTTTTTT.

The chain recombines TRBV28 with TRBJ1-1, with TRBD1 matching over 7 bases. This CDR3 is built from 20 residues. Trimming took 11 bases from V and 1 from J; bases not matched to a gene: 28. From germline, CDR1 is MDHEN and CDR2 SYDVKM. Here the CDR3 reads CACRRQGLFRGSRGNTEAFF. The CDR3 coding sequence is TGTGCCTGCCGGCGACAGGGACTGTTCAGAGGGTCGAGGGGGAACACTGAAGCTTTCTTT. Looking up the rest from reference TRBV28 and TRBJ1-1 gives the full variable domain: DVKVTQSSRYLVKRTGEKVFLECVQDMDHENMFWYRQDPGLGLRLIYFSYDVKMKEKGDIPEGYSVSREKKERFSLILESASTNQTSMYLCACRRQGLFRGSRGNTEAFFGQGTRLTVV.

The chain is built from TRBV11-2 and TRBJ1-3, with no clear D. This CDR3 has 15 amino acids. The germline CDR1 and CDR2 sequences are SGHAT and FQNNGV. CDR3 sequence: CVNSLHTYSGNTIYF. The CDR3 bases are TGTGTCAACAGCTTACACACGTACTCTGGAAACACCATATATTTT.

This chain links TRBV6-5 with TRBJ2-1; 14 bases agree with TRBD2. The CDR3 is made up of 15 amino acids. CDR1 and CDR2 from the germline V gene are MNHEY and SVGAGI. V shed 4 bases, J shed 9 bases, and the junction held 5 bases outside the gene matches. CDR3 sequence: CASSSRTSGGCEQFF. CDR3 in DNA: TGTGCCAGCAGTTCCAGGACTAGCGGGGGGTGTGAGCAGTTCTTC.

With respect to this clonotype: One junction end disagrees with the germline gene, perhaps due to a read error. The chain is built from TRBV4-1 and TRBJ2-1, with 9 nucleotides matching TRBD1. Germline lookup yields CDR1 MGHRA and CDR2 YSYEKL. The CDR3 consists of 17 residues. In DNA, the CDR3 is TGCGCCAACAGCCTCACACAGGGGGCTGGAGTATACAATGTGCAGTTCTTC. This sequence encodes CANSLTQGAGVYNVQFF.

Comment on this clonotype: The CDR3 does not close with the conserved phenylalanine or tryptophan, likely indicating a read error. The chain employs TRBV12-3 or TRBV12-4 and TRBJ2-1; D is possibly TRBD2 (5 bases). The CDR3 is made up of 15 amino acids. The CDR3: CVSSFQRDGYNEQFS. CDR3 nucleotides: TGTGTCAGCAGTTTTCAGAGGGATGGTTACAATGAGCAGTTCTCC.

Many counts were recorded for this clonotype. V is TRBV5-5 and J is TRBJ2-1; 15 bases are shared with TRBD2. The V and J ends lost 5 bases and 1 base, in that order; junction bases with no gene match: 4. The germline gives CDR1 SGHKS, CDR2 YYEKEE (reference sequence). The CDR3 runs to 17 residues. CDR3 nucleotides: TGTGCCAGCAGTAGGACTAGCGGGAGGGCATCCTACAATGAGCAGTTCTTC. It specifies CASSRTSGRASYNEQFF. Full variable domain (missing parts from reference TRBV5-5 and TRBJ2-1): DAGVTQSPTHLIKTRGQQVTLRCSPISGHKSVSWYQQVLGQGPQFIFQYYEKEERGRGNFPDRFSARQFPNYSSELNVNALLLGDSALYLCASSRTSGRASYNEQFFGPGTRLTVL.

CDR3 nucleotide sequence: TGTGCCAGCAGCTTGGCCCAGTCTTTCGGGAGTGGGGGTGAACAGTTCTTC. This codes for CASSLAQSFGSGGEQFF. The V gene is TRBV5-5, the J gene TRBJ2-1; D is perhaps TRBD2 (6 bases). Trimming took off 0 bases at V and 13 bases at J, with 26 bases between the two ends. Germline V lookup: CDR1 SGHKS, CDR2 YYEKEE (reference sequence). The CDR3 extends over 17 amino acids.

A word on this clonotype: It may be a read error: a sequence one base away is much more abundant. This chain connects TRBV6-5 to TRBJ2-1; D may be TRBD2 (5 bases). V lost 6 bases, J lost 6 bases, and 27 bases lay in between. This CDR3 is 18 amino acids long. Germline loops: CDR1 MNHEY, CDR2 SVGAGI. CDR3 sequence reads: CASSSRPPTNGKSNEQFF. The DNA for the CDR3 is TGTGCCAGCAGCTCTCGCCCCCCTACTAACGGGAAAAGCAATGAGCAGTTCTTC.

Of note for this clonotype: The junction departs from the called germline gene at one end, perhaps through a read error. The chain links TRBV5-4 to TRBJ2-7, with D maybe TRBD2 (6 bases). From germline, CDR1 is SGHNT and CDR2 YYREEE (reference sequence). This CDR3 contains 15 residues. The DNA for the CDR3 is TGTGCCAGTAGCGGTGTAGGGCTGTCCTCCTACGAGCAGTATTTC. Its translation is CASSGVGLSSYEQYF. The whole variable domain, filled in from reference TRBV5-4 and TRBJ2-7, reads ETGVTQSPTHLIKTRGQQVTLRCSSQSGHNTVSWYQQALGQGPQFIFQYYREEENGRGNFPPRFSGLQFPNYSSELNVNALELDDSALYLCASSGVGLSSYEQYFGPGTRLTVT.

This sequence joins TRBV29-1 and TRBJ2-1; TRBD2 matches at 13 bases. Trimming took 8 bases from V and 1 from J; bases not matched to a gene: 17. The CDR3 is 19 residues long. Germline V gene sequence: CDR1 SQVTM, CDR2 ANQGSEA. The CDR3 loop is CSTETHRTSGRGSYNEQFF. The CDR3 region has the DNA TGCAGCACTGAGACGCACCGGACTAGCGGGAGAGGGTCCTACAATGAGCAGTTCTTC.

A note on this clonotype: This clone may be a read error of a much larger clone one base away. The V and J genes are TRBV12-3 or TRBV12-4 and TRBJ1-2; D is undetermined. CDR3 size: 11 residues. In nucleotides, the CDR3 is TGTGCCAGCAATTTAGAAGGGGGCTACACCTTC. Its translation is CASNLEGGYTF.

About this clonotype: This may stem from a read error, because a much larger clone lies one nucleotide away. V and J are TRBV5-1 and TRBJ2-2, with TRBD1 matching over 8 bases. CDR1 is SGHRS and CDR2 is YFSETQ in the germline V gene. The CDR3 spans 16 residues. The CDR3: CANSRTGTGNTGELFF. In DNA, the CDR3 is TGCGCCAACAGCAGAACCGGGACAGGGAACACCGGGGAGCTGTTTTTT.

The chain recombines TRBV24-1 with TRBJ2-7; no clear D. Between the trimmed V and J ends, which lost 5 bases and 4 bases, there was a span of 2 bases. The germline V gene has CDR1 KGHDR and CDR2 SFDVKD. There are 10 residues in the CDR3. The CDR3 DNA reads as TGTGCCACCAGTGGATACGAGCAGTACTTC. Encoded protein: CATSGYEQYF.

The table lists this clonotype with a few counts. The chain couples TRBV9 to TRBJ2-3; perhaps D is TRBD1 or TRBD2 (5 bases each). From germline, CDR1 is SGDLS and CDR2 YYNGEE. V dropped 3 bases and J dropped 0 bases, with 11 bases sitting between them. This CDR3 has 15 residues. DNA for the CDR3: TGTGCCAGCAGCGAAGGGACCCTCAGCACAGATACGCAGTATTTT. This translates into CASSEGTLSTDTQYF.

As regards this clonotype: A much larger clone differs by one base, so this may be a read error. The V and J genes are TRBV5-1 and TRBJ1-1; D is unresolved. CDR1 SGHRS and CDR2 YFSETQ come from the germline V gene. The CDR3 length is 13 residues. Trimming removed 5 bases at V and 10 bases at J, with 18 bases between. The CDR3 DNA reads TGCGCCAGCAGATCTGAGGGTTGCAGACCAGCTTTCTTT. Translating gives CASRSEGCRPAFF.

Remarks on this clonotype: One junction end does not reproduce the germline sequence, and a read error may be involved. The rearrangement joins TRBV29-1 to TRBJ2-1, with 7 bases that match TRBD2. CDR3 length equals 13 residues. The V gene's germline CDR1 is SQVTM and CDR2 ANQGSEA. The CDR3 region has the DNA TGCTGCGTTAAGCGGGATCGCTACTATGAGCAGTTCTTC. Translating it yields CCVKRDRYYEQFF.

The count of this clonotype is one. The rearrangement joins TRBV10-2 to TRBJ2-4; 7 nucleotides line up with TRBD2. V shed 10 bases, J shed 6 bases, and the junction held 9 bases outside the gene matches. CDR1 WSHSY and CDR2 SAAADI come from the germline V gene. The CDR3 sequence is 13 residues long. CDR3 nucleotide sequence: TGCGCCAACTCGATTGCGGGAGTAAACATTCAGTACTTC. Its translation: CANSIAGVNIQYF.

This clonotype showed up many times. In DNA, the CDR3 is TGTGCCAGCAGCCCGGGACCCGGGGAACCAAGAGGGACCGGGGAGCTGTTTTTT. Its protein is CASSPGPGEPRGTGELFF. This chain joins TRBV28 and TRBJ2-2; TRBD1 or TRBD2 may be the D gene (5 bases each). The CDR3 has 18 residues. Per germline, CDR1 MDHEN and CDR2 SYDVKM. V gave up 6 bases and J gave up 5 bases, with 25 bases separating them.